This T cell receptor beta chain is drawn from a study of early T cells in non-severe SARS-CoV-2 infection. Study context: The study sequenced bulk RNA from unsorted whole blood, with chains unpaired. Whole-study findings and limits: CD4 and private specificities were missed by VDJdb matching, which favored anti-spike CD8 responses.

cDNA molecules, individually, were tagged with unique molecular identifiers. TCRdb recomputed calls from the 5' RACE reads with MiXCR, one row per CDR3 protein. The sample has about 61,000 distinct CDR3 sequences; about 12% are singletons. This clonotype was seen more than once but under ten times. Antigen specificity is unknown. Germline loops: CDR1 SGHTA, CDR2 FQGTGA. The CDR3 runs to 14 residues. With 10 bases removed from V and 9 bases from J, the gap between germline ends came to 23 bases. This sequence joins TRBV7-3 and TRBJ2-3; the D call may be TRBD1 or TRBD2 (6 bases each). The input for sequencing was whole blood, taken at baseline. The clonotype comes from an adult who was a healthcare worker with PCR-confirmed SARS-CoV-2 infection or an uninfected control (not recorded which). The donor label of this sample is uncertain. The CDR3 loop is CATASGLRGETQYF. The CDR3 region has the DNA TGTGCCACCGCATCCGGACTAAGGGGGGAAACGCAGTATTTT. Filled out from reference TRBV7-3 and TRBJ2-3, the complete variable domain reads GAGVSQTPSNKVTEKGKYVELRCDPISGHTALYWYRQSLGQGPEFLIYFQGTGAADDSGLPNDRFFAVRPEGSVSTLKIQRTERGDSAVYLCATASGLRGETQYFGPGTRLTVL.